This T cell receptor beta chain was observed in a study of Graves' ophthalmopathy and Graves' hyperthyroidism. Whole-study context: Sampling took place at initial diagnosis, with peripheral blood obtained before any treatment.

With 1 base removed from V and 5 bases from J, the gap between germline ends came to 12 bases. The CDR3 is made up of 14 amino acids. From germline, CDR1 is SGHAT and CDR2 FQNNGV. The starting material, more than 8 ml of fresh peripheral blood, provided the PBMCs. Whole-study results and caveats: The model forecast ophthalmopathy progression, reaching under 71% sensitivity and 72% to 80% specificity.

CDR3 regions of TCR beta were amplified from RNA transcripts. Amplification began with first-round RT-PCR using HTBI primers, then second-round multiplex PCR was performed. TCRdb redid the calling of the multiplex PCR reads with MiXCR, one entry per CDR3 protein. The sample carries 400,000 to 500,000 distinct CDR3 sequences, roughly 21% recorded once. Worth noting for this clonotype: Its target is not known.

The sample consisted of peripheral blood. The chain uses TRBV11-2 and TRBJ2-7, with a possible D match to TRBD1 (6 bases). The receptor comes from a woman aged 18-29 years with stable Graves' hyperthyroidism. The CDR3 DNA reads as TGTGCCAGCAGCTTAGGCACAGGGTTGGACGAGCAGTACTTC. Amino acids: CASSLGTGLDEQYF.